The 4 T cell receptor beta chains reported below all come from one sample, sequenced in a study of blood T cell repertoires in COVID-19. TCRdb's table, derived via immunoSEQ multiplex PCR, lists solely in-frame clones and lacks some. The table has 95,000 to 110,000 clones, roughly 80% seen once. Sequencing input: peripheral blood. Source of these receptors: a woman of 80 years or more with active or convalescent COVID-19.

This clone turned up a few times. This chain links TRBV11-2 with TRBJ1-2, with 7 bases that match TRBD1. The ends lost 6 bases at V and 10 bases at J; junction bases unmatched: 11. This CDR3 has 13 residues. The germline CDR1 and CDR2 sequences are SGHAT and FQNNGV. The CDR3, as DNA: TGTGCCAGCAGGCAACCAACAGGGGTAGACTACACCTTC. It codes for CASRQPTGVDYTF.

V usage is TRBV19 and J usage is TRBJ2-2; D perhaps matches TRBD1 (5 bases). Trimming left V 0 bases short and J 8 bases short, with 16 bases between. The CDR3 sequence is 16 residues long. Germline CDR1 is LNHDA and CDR2 is SQIVND (reference sequence). CDR3 residues: CASSIDSAQAIGELFF. In DNA, the CDR3 is TGTGCCAGTAGTATAGATTCTGCACAGGCAATAGGGGAGCTGTTTTTT.

This chain links TRBV29-1 with TRBJ2-1; 11 positions agree with TRBD2. Germline assignment: CDR1 SQVTM and CDR2 ANQGSEA. Trimming took 7 bases from V and 2 from J; bases not matched to a gene: 7. CDR3 length: 15 amino acids. The CDR3 coding sequence is TGCAGCGGGCTAGCGGGAGGAAGCCCCTACAATGAGCAGTTCTTC. This encodes CSGLAGGSPYNEQFF.

The CDR3 loop reads CASRSTPDLAKNIQYF. Here the CDR3 DNA reads TGTGCCAGCAGATCAACACCCGACTTAGCCAAAAACATTCAGTACTTC. The chain recombines TRBV28 with TRBJ2-4; the D is unclear. Germline V lookup: CDR1 MDHEN, CDR2 SYDVKM. The V end was cut by 6 bases, the J end by 0 bases, with 15 bases between. The length of the CDR3 is 16 residues.